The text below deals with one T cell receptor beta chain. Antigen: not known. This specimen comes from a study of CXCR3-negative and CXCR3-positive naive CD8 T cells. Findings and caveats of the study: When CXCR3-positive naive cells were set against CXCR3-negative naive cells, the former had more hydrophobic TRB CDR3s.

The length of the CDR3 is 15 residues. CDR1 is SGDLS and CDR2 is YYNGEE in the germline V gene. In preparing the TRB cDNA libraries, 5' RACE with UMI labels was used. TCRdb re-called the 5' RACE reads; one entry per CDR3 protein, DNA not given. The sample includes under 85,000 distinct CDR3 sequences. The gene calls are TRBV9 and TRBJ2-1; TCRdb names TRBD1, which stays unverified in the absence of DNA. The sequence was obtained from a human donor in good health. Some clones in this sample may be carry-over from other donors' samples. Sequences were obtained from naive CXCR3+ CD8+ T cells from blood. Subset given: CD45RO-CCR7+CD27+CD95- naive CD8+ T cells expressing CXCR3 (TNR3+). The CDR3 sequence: CASRDRTGPYNEQFF. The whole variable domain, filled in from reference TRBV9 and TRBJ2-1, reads DSGVTQTPKHLITATGQRVTLRCSPRSGDLSVYWYQQSLDQGLQFLIQYYNGEERAKGNILERFSAQQFPDLHSELNLSSLELGDSALYFCASRDRTGPYNEQFFGPGTRLTVL.